The T cell receptor beta chain under discussion was sequenced for a study of early T cells in non-severe SARS-CoV-2 infection. This clonotype was observed a few times. TCRdb independently ran MiXCR on the 5' RACE reads; one entry per CDR3 protein. The data contain 100,000 to 150,000 distinct CDR3 sequences, 14% to 15% of them singletons. Trimming removed 0 bases at V and 7 bases at J, with 5 bases between. The V gene's germline CDR1 is SGDLS and CDR2 YYNGEE. The CDR3 has 13 residues. The TCR sequence derives from an adult who was a healthcare worker with PCR-confirmed SARS-CoV-2 infection or an uninfected control (not recorded which). The specimen sequenced was whole blood. V is TRBV9 and J is TRBJ1-6, with D unresolved. DNA of the CDR3: TGTGCCAGCAGCGTAGCGGCGAATTCACCCCTCCACTTT. It codes for CASSVAANSPLHF. Supplemented by reference TRBV9 and TRBJ1-6, the full variable domain reads DSGVTQTPKHLITATGQRVTLRCSPRSGDLSVYWYQQSLDQGLQFLIQYYNGEERAKGNILERFSAQQFPDLHSELNLSSLELGDSALYFCASSVAANSPLHFGNGTRLTVT.